The T cell receptor beta chain described here comes from a study of blood T cell repertoires in COVID-19. Study-wide context: From T cells, B-cell-depleted T cells, or PBMCs came the material, which was cDNA or gDNA.

Original methodology: Estimation of nucleated cell counts relied on the amplification of reference gene primers. Only in-frame clones appear in the TCRdb table, and some are missing; sequencing was by immunoSEQ multiplex PCR. That table gives V, J and clone size, and the DNA gave D and trimming. The sample lists about 30,000 clones; 65% to 90% were seen once. CDR1 and CDR2 from the germline V gene are MNHEY and SVGAGI. The ends lost 10 bases at V and 3 bases at J; junction bases unmatched: 11. This CDR3 spans 14 amino acids. This receptor was taken from a man aged 80 or over with active COVID-19. Source material: peripheral blood. The rearrangement joins TRBV6-5 to TRBJ1-2; 7 bases map to TRBD1. This chain's CDR3 is CATFHSGTDYGYTF. Written as DNA, the CDR3 is TGTGCCACCTTCCACTCCGGGACAGACTATGGCTACACCTTC.